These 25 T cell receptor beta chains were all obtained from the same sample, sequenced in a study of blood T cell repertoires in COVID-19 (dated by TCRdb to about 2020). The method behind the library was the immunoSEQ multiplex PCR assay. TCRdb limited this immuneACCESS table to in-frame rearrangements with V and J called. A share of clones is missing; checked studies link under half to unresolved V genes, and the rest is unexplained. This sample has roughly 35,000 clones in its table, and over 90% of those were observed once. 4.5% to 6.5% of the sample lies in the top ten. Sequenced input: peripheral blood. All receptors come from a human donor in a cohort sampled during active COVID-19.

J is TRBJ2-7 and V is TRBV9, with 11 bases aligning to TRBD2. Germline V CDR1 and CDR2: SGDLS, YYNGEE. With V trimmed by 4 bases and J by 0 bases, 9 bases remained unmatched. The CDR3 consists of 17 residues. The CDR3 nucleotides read TGTGCCAGCAGCCCTTGGACTAGCGGGCCACTCTCCTACGAGCAGTACTTC. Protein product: CASSPWTSGPLSYEQYF. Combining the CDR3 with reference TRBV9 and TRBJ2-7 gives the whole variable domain DSGVTQTPKHLITATGQRVTLRCSPRSGDLSVYWYQQSLDQGLQFLIQYYNGEERAKGNILERFSAQQFPDLHSELNLSSLELGDSALYFCASSPWTSGPLSYEQYFGPGTRLTVT.

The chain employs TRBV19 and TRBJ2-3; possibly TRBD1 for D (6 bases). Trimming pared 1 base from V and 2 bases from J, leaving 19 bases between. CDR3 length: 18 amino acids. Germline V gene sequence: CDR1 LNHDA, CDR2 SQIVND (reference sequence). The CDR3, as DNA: TGTGCCAGTAGTATAGCCTCGCAGGGGCCAGGACCCACAGATACGCAGTATTTT. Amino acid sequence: CASSIASQGPGPTDTQYF.

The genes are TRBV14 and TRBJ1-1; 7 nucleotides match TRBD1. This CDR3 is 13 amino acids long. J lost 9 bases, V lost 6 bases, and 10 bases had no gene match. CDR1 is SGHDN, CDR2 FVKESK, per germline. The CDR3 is CASRAGQVAKAFF. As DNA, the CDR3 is TGTGCCAGCAGGGCTGGACAGGTGGCTAAAGCTTTCTTT.

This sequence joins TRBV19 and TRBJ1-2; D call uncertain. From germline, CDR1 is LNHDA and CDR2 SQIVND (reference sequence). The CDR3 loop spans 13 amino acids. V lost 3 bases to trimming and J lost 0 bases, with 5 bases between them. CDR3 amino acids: CASSMIANYGYTF. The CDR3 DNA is TGTGCCAGTAGTATGATAGCTAACTATGGCTACACCTTC.

In DNA, the CDR3 is TGTGCCATCAGTGAGCGGCTGGGCGACGGCTACACCTTC. This sequence encodes CAISERLGDGYTF. The rearrangement links TRBV10-3 to TRBJ1-2; D is unresolved. V was clipped by 2 bases and J by 8 bases, with 12 bases between them. CDR3 size: 13 residues. Germline V lookup: CDR1 ENHRY, CDR2 SYGVKD.

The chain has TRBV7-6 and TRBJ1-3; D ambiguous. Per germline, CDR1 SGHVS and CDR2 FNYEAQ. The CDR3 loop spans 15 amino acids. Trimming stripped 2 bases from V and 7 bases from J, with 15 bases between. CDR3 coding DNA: TGTGCCAGCAGCTTATATGGCGGCGAGGAGAACACCATATATTTT. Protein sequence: CASSLYGGEENTIYF.

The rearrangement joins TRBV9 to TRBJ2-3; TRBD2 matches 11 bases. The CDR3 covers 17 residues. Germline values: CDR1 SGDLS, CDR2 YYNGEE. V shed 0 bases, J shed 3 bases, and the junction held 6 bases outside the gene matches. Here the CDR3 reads CASSVAPTSGGTDTQYF. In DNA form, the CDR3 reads TGTGCCAGCAGCGTAGCCCCAACTAGCGGGGGAACAGATACGCAGTATTTT.

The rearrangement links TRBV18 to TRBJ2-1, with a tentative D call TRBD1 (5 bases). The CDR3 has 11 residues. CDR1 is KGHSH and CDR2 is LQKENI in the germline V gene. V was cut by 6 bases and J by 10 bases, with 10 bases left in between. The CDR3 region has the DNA TGTGCCAGCTCGCACAGGCCCGAGCAGTTCTTC. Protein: CASSHRPEQFF.

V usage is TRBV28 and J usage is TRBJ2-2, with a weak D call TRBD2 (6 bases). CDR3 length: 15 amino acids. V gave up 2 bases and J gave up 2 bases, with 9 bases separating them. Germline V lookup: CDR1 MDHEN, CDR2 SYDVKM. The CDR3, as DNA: TGTGCCAGCAGTTTAGGGGACTTAAACACCGGGGAGCTGTTTTTT. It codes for CASSLGDLNTGELFF.

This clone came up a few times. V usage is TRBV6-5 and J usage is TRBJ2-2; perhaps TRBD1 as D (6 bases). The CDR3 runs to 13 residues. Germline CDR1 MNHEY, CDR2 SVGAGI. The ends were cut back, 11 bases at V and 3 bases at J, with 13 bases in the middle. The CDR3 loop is CAGYRVYTGELFF. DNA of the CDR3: TGTGCCGGCTACAGGGTTTACACCGGGGAGCTGTTTTTT.

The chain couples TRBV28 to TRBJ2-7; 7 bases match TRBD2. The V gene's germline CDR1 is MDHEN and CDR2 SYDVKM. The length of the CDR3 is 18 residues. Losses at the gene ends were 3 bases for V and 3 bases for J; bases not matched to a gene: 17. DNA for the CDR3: TGTGCCAGCAGTTTTGAACACGGGGGGAGAGGTGGGATCTACGAGCAGTACTTC. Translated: CASSFEHGGRGGIYEQYF.

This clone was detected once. CDR3 coding DNA: TGCGCCAGCAGCTCCGGGACAGGGGCCTACGAGCAGTACTTC. It yields the protein CASSSGTGAYEQYF. The chain has TRBV5-1 and TRBJ2-7; 10 bases align to TRBD1. This CDR3 is 14 amino acids long. Per the germline V gene, CDR1 is SGHRS and CDR2 is YFSETQ. V gave up 3 bases and J gave up 2 bases; unmatched junction bases: 2.

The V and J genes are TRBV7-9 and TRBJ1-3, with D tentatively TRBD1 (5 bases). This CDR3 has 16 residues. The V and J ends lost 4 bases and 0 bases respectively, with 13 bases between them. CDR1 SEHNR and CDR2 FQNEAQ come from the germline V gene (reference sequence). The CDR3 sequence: CASSSSTATSGNTIYF. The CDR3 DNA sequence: TGTGCCAGCAGCTCCTCGACAGCTACCTCTGGAAACACCATATATTTT.

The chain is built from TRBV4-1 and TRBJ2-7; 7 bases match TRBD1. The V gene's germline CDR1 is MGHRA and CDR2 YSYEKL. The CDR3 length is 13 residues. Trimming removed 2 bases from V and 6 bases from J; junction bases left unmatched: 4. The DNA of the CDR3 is TGCGCCAGCAGCCAAAAGAGGGGGCCCGAGCAGTACTTC. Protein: CASSQKRGPEQYF.

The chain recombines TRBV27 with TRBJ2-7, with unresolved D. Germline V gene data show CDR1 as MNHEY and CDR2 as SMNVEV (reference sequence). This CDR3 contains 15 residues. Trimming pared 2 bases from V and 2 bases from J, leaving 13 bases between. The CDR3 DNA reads TGTGCCAGCAGTTTAAGTTTGGCAGGTCCCTACGAGCAGTACTTC. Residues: CASSLSLAGPYEQYF.

Here the CDR3 DNA reads TGCGCCAGCACCTTAGGATGGGCTGACGGTGATGAGCAGTTCTTC. Translation gives CASTLGWADGDEQFF. The rearrangement uses TRBV5-1 and TRBJ2-1; D is uncertain. V was cut by 6 bases and J by 8 bases, with 21 bases left in between. The germline V gene encodes CDR1 SGHRS and CDR2 YFSETQ. CDR3 length equals 15 residues. Filled out from reference TRBV5-1 and TRBJ2-1, the complete variable domain reads KAGVTQTPRYLIKTRGQQVTLSCSPISGHRSVSWYQQTPGQGLQFLFEYFSETQRNKGNFPGRFSGRQFSNSRSEMNVSTLELGDSALYLCASTLGWADGDEQFFGPGTRLTVL.

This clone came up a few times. This chain's CDR3 is CASSPSSYGYTF. CDR3 nucleotides: TGTGCCAGCAGCCCCTCCAGCTATGGCTACACCTTC. The V call is TRBV14, the J call TRBJ1-2; D not certain. The V end lost 4 bases, the J end lost 4 bases, and 7 bases lay between the germline ends. This CDR3 region has 12 residues. CDR1 is SGHDN, CDR2 FVKESK, per germline. The full variable domain, completed using reference TRBV14 and TRBJ1-2, is EAGVTQFPSHSVIEKGQTVTLRCDPISGHDNLYWYRRVMGKEIKFLLHFVKESKQDESGMPNNRFLAERTGGTYSTLKVQPAELEDSGVYFCASSPSSYGYTFGSGTRLTVV.

CDR3: CSVEGRGYEQYF. The CDR3 DNA follows: TGCAGCGTTGAGGGCAGGGGTTACGAGCAGTACTTC. The chain joins TRBV29-1 to TRBJ2-7; the D gene is possibly TRBD1 (6 bases). V lost 3 bases to trimming and J lost 4 bases, with 10 bases between them. This CDR3 comprises 12 residues. Germline V gene data show CDR1 as SQVTM and CDR2 as ANQGSEA.

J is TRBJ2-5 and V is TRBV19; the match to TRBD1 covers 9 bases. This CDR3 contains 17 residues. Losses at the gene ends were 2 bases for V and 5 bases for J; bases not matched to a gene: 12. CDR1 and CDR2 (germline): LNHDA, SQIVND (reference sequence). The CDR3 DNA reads TGTGCCAGTAGTATACCCCCCGGGACAGGGAGTGTCGAGACCCAGTACTTC. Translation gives CASSIPPGTGSVETQYF.

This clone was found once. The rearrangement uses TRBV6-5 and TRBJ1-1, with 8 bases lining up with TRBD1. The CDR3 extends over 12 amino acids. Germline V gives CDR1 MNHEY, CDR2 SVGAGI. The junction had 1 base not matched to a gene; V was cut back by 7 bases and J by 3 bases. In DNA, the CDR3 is TGTGCCAGCAACAGGGGGGACACTGAAGCTTTCTTT. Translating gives CASNRGDTEAFF.

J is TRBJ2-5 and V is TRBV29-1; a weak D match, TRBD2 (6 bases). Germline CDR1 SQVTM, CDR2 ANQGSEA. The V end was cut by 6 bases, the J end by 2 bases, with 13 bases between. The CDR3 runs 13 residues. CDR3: CSVGGLDQETQYF. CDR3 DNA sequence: TGCAGCGTCGGGGGACTGGATCAAGAGACCCAGTACTTC.

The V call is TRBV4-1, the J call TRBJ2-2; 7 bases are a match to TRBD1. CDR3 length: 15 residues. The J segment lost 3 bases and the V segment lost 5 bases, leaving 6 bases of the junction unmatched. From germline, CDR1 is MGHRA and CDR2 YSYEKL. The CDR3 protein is CASSFRDSYTGELFF. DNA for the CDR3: TGCGCCAGCAGCTTCCGGGACAGCTACACCGGGGAGCTGTTTTTT.

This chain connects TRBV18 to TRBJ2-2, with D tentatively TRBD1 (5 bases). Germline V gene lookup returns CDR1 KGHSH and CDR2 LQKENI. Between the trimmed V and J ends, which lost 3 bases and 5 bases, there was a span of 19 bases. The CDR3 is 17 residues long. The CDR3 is CASSPIFQGSRTGELFF. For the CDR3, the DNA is TGTGCCAGCTCACCGATATTTCAGGGTTCGAGGACCGGGGAGCTGTTTTTT.

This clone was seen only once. This chain's CDR3 is CALERQLISYEQYF. The CDR3 DNA reads as TGCGCCCTAGAGCGGCAGCTGATTTCCTACGAGCAGTACTTC. The gene calls are TRBV10-2 and TRBJ2-7; tentatively, D is TRBD2 (5 bases). Germline CDR1 is WSHSY and CDR2 is SAAADI. This CDR3 has 14 amino acids. V was shortened by 11 bases and J by 1 base, with 18 bases between the two germline ends.

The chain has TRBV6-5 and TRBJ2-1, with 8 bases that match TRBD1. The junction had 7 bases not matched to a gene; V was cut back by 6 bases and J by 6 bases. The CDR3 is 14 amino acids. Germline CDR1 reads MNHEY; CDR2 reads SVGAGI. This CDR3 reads CASSGTGRTNEQFF. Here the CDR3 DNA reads TGTGCCAGCAGCGGGACAGGCCGCACCAATGAGCAGTTCTTC.